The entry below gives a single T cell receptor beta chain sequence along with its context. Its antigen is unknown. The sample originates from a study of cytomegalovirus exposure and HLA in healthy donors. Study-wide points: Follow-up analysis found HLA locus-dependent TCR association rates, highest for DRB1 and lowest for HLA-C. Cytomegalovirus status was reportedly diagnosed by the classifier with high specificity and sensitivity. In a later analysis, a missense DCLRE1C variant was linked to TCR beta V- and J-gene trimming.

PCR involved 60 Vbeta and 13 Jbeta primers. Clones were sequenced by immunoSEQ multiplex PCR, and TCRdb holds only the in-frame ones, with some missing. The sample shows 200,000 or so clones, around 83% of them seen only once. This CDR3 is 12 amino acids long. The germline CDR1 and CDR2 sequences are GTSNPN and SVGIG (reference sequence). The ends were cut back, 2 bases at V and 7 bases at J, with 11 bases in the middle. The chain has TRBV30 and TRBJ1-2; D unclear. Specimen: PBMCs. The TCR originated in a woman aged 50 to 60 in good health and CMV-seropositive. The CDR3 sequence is CAWSNFGVGYTF. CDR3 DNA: TGTGCCTGGAGTAATTTCGGGGTTGGCTACACCTTC.